What follows is one T cell receptor beta chain and its context. This clone was counted between two and nine times. What antigen it recognizes has not been identified. Per-base qualities were not stored, and no clone one base away is much larger. These data are taken from a study of neoadjuvant anti-PD-1 for oral cavity cancer (dated by TCRdb to about 2021). A note on the overall study: Patients mostly received three to four biweekly doses of nivolumab at 3 mg/kg before curative-intent surgical resection. For patients who did not progress, a fourth nivolumab dose was given around day 43, followed by definitive surgical resection on days 50-56. Under RECIST 1.1, a patient counted as a responder if showing complete response, partial response or stable disease, and as a non-responder if showing progression. The parent correlative cohort included approximately twelve patients, with an approximately 34% response rate. The investigation overall reported the following: Higher pretreatment blood Treg/Th17 ratios correlated with both higher pretreatment blood TCRbeta clonality and lower post-treatment tumor TCRbeta clonality. TCR analyses included only three patients per response group, and the authors called for larger cohorts for validation. After neoadjuvant nivolumab, significantly higher T cell clonality (Gini index) was found within PBMCs in non-responders than in responders.

For deep sequencing of PBMC libraries, mostly 480 ng of input genomic DNA was used, and six replicates were run per sample. The immunoSEQ hsTCRbeta kit was used to prepare TCRbeta libraries according to the manufacturer's instructions. Sequencing of the completed libraries took place using an Illumina NovaSeq 6000 S4 flow cell after they had been pooled to roughly 2.8 nM. In the original analysis: Raw data preprocessing and quality control were performed with the immunoSEQ Analyzer. The analysis was limited to productive rearrangements, and each clonotype was defined by a unique CDR3 amino acid sequence. Repertoire clonality was estimated as the Gini-Simpson index, computed with the R package tcR. Gini indices were compared with Student's t test, and associations with tumor size change were assessed by Pearson correlation. TCRdb provides this immuneACCESS table in a form limited to in-frame rearrangements. Some clones are lacking; in checked studies, under half of them reflect an unresolved V gene, and why the rest are absent is not known. The V and J calls and clone size come from that table; D and trimming were worked out from the DNA. For this sample there are some 71,000 clones; about 86% appear just once. The top ten clonotypes cover roughly 3.4% of the sample.

The time point tag for this specimen amounts to: before neoadjuvant nivolumab. The patients had newly diagnosed stage II-IVA oral cavity squamous cell carcinoma and had not received any prior systemic or radiation treatment. Everyone in the cohort had locally advanced, HPV-negative oral cavity squamous cell carcinoma. Peripheral blood mononuclear cells were analyzed directly, without maintenance or expansion in culture. The samples were drawn from a longitudinal correlative study tied to a single-arm phase II trial testing neoadjuvant nivolumab in oral cavity squamous cell carcinoma. Subject-matched pre- and post-treatment PBMCs and tumors from three responders and three non-responders were subjected to genomic DNA-based TCRbeta sequencing. Peripheral blood mononuclear cells were collected before nivolumab treatment and again after treatment, at the time of surgery. The Maxwell RSC DNA from Cells kit was used to extract genomic DNA from PBMCs.

The CDR3 contains 18 residues, cysteine and phenylalanine counted. The DNA shown is the 54-base CDR3, in frame from base 1. Per the germline V gene, SGHAT is the CDR1 and FQNNGV is the CDR2. V lost 2 bases and J lost 0 bases; the stretch between them is 17 bases long. The rearranged segments are TRBV11-2 and TRBJ1-5; tentative D gene TRBD1, with 5 bases matching. This sequence originates from a person aged 35-80 years with oral cavity squamous cell carcinoma. Material: PBMCs, obtained before nivolumab (anti-PD-1) treatment. The sequenced DNA: TGTGCCAGCAGCTTAAGCCGCGGGACGAAGGGTAGCAATCAGCCCCAGCATTTT. It specifies CASSLSRGTKGSNQPQHF.